The 18 T cell receptor beta chains given below trace back to one sample, sequenced in a study of response to subunit inactivated influenza vaccine. TCRdb processed the RT-PCR reads anew with MiXCR; each CDR3 protein has one entry. This sample has hundreds of thousands of distinct CDR3 sequences, with about an eighth found just once. This specimen consisted of PBMCs from blood, obtained on the day of vaccination. These receptors all come from a man aged 50 to 60 who received an inactivated influenza vaccine.

This chain links TRBV12-3 or TRBV12-4 with TRBJ1-2; D uncertain. Trimming pared 3 bases from V and 8 bases from J, leaving 10 bases between. The CDR3 sequence is 12 residues long. The CDR3 reads CASSFIQRGYTF. CDR3 nucleotide sequence: TGTGCCAGCAGTTTTATACAGAGGGGCTACACCTTC.

Only a few counts were recorded for this clonotype. V gene TRBV4-2 combines with J gene TRBJ2-3, with no clear D. Trimming shortened V by 0 bases and J by 3 bases, and 10 bases separated the two germline ends. Per germline, CDR1 LGHNA and CDR2 YNFKEQ. This CDR3 region has 15 residues. The DNA of the CDR3 is TGTGCCAGCAGCCAAGATCACAGTAGAACAGATACGCAGTATTTT. Amino acid sequence: CASSQDHSRTDTQYF.

The table lists this clonotype with a few counts. V gene TRBV12-3 or TRBV12-4 combines with J gene TRBJ2-4, with D perhaps matching TRBD1 or TRBD2 (5 bases each). V was trimmed by 7 bases and J by 4 bases, leaving 14 bases between them. CDR3 size: 14 residues. CDR3 sequence (DNA): TGTGCCAGCACCACTCAGGGACCTAAAAACATTCAGTACTTC. It specifies CASTTQGPKNIQYF.

This clonotype was seen a few times. The rearrangement links TRBV4-2 to TRBJ2-7; 15 bases are a match to TRBD2. The junction had 6 bases not matched to a gene; V was cut back by 5 bases and J by 1 base. Looked up from germline, CDR1 is LGHNA and CDR2 is YNFKEQ. This CDR3 spans 17 amino acids. The CDR3 sequence: CASSFPGLAGGSYEQYF. The DNA of the CDR3 is TGTGCCAGCAGCTTCCCGGGACTAGCGGGAGGTTCCTACGAGCAGTACTTC.

This clonotype was recorded a few times. The chain is built from TRBV11-2 and TRBJ2-3, with 9 bases aligning to TRBD2. From germline, CDR1 is SGHAT and CDR2 FQNNGV. The CDR3 sequence is 16 residues long. V trimming: 0 bases; J trimming: 11 bases; junction bases outside the gene matches: 12. The CDR3 DNA sequence: TGTGCCAGCAGCTTAGATGCGGGGGGGCACCGGTTCGGGCAGTATTTT. Protein product: CASSLDAGGHRFGQYF.

V usage is TRBV4-1 and J usage is TRBJ2-3; TRBD1 agrees at 8 bases. This CDR3 has 16 amino acids. The germline V gene has CDR1 MGHRA and CDR2 YSYEKL. V shed 4 bases and J 1 base; nucleotides not matched to a gene: 7. The CDR3 region is CASSRDRGGGTDTQYF. For the CDR3, the DNA is TGCGCCAGCAGCCGCGACAGGGGCGGGGGCACAGATACGCAGTATTTT.

Ten or more counts support this clonotype. The chain is built from TRBV20-1 and TRBJ1-4, with 9 bases lining up with TRBD1. J gave up 8 bases and V 3 bases, and 10 bases lay outside the gene matches. Germline V lookup: CDR1 DFQATT, CDR2 SNEGSKA (reference sequence). The CDR3 spans 15 residues. DNA of the CDR3: TGCAGTGCTAGGGGATGGGACAGGGAAGGAGAAAAACTGTTTTTT. It encodes CSARGWDREGEKLFF.

This clonotype was observed at least ten times. The rearrangement joins TRBV20-1 to TRBJ2-7; 10 nucleotides align to TRBD2. V shed 4 bases, J shed 1 base, and the junction held 7 bases outside the gene matches. This CDR3 spans 15 amino acids. Germline CDR1 is DFQATT and CDR2 is SNEGSKA (reference sequence). In nucleotides, the CDR3 is TGCAGTGCTAAATTGGCTAGCGGGGGATCCTACGAGCAGTACTTC. It codes for CSAKLASGGSYEQYF.

This clonotype was detected ten times or more. The chain combines TRBV7-6 with TRBJ2-3, with 7 bases aligning to TRBD2. V lost 1 base to trimming and J lost 5 bases; unmatched junction nucleotides: 9. Germline CDR1 SGHVS, CDR2 FNYEAQ. CDR3 length equals 16 residues. CDR3 nucleotides: TGTGCCAGCAGCTTAGATTTCGGCGGGGGTATAGATACGCAGTATTTT. This codes for CASSLDFGGGIDTQYF.

This chain joins TRBV7-2 and TRBJ2-1; 12 bases align to TRBD2. The CDR3 totals 16 residues. V shed 0 bases and J 6 bases; nucleotides not matched to a gene: 3. The germline CDR1 and CDR2 sequences are SGHTA and FQGNSA. For the CDR3, the DNA is TGTGCCAGCAGCTTAGCACTAGCGGGAGGAAGCAATGAGCAGTTCTTC. Translating it yields CASSLALAGGSNEQFF.

This clonotype showed up just a few times. V usage is TRBV24-1 and J usage is TRBJ2-5, with 9 positions matching TRBD1. Trimming at V came to 1 base and at J to 3 bases, leaving 5 bases not matched to a gene. Germline V gene lookup returns CDR1 KGHDR and CDR2 SFDVKD. CDR3 size: 16 residues. CDR3 coding DNA: TGTGCCACCAGTGATTTAACAGGGGGCGTTGAAGAGACCCAGTACTTC. It encodes CATSDLTGGVEETQYF.

The J gene is TRBJ2-7, the V gene TRBV28, with 7 bases fitting TRBD1. V lost 10 bases to trimming and J lost 2 bases; unmatched junction nucleotides: 5. The CDR3 sequence is 12 residues long. Germline V lookup: CDR1 MDHEN, CDR2 SYDVKM. The CDR3 bases are TGTGCCATCAGGGGGTCCCCCTACGAGCAGTACTTC. Protein product: CAIRGSPYEQYF.

The chain recombines TRBV5-6 with TRBJ2-4; D gene ambiguous. The CDR3 is 13 amino acids. CDR1 is SGHDT, CDR2 YYEEEE, per germline. V was shortened by 4 bases and J by 8 bases, with 13 bases between the two germline ends. CDR3 in amino acids: CASSLRWSDIQYF. As DNA, the CDR3 is TGTGCCAGCAGCCTCCGTTGGTCGGACATTCAGTACTTC. Complete variable domain (other parts from reference TRBV5-6 and TRBJ2-4): DAGVTQSPTHLIKTRGQQVTLRCSPKSGHDTVSWYQQALGQGPQFIFQYYEEEERQRGNFPDRFSGHQFPNYSSELNVNALLLGDSALYLCASSLRWSDIQYFGAGTRLSVL.

This clonotype was seen repeatedly, ten times or more. The gene calls are TRBV12-3 or TRBV12-4 and TRBJ1-5, with no clear D. This CDR3 has 13 amino acids. Trimming cost V 6 bases and J 4 bases, with 10 bases left between them. CDR3: CASSATKNQPQHF. CDR3 in DNA: TGTGCCAGCAGCGCTACTAAGAATCAGCCCCAGCATTTT.

The V gene is TRBV10-2, the J gene TRBJ1-5; possible D gene TRBD1, 5 bases. V dropped 0 bases and J dropped 7 bases, with 13 bases sitting between them. CDR3 size: 15 residues. Germline V gives CDR1 WSHSY, CDR2 SAAADI. The CDR3 nucleotides are TGCGCCAGCAGTGAGTCCTTCCGGGGGGGGCAGCCCCAGCATTTT. Translating it yields CASSESFRGGQPQHF.

Only a few counts were recorded for this clonotype. The genes are TRBV10-3 and TRBJ2-6, with TRBD1 matching 7 bases. CDR1 and CDR2 from the germline V gene are ENHRY and SYGVKD. The CDR3 has 18 amino acids. J was trimmed by 0 bases and V by 5 bases; bases with no gene match: 10. The CDR3: CAISNIGQDHSGANVLTF. CDR3 DNA sequence: TGTGCCATCAGTAATATCGGACAGGACCACTCTGGGGCCAACGTCCTGACTTTC.

This clonotype was observed many times. This chain uses TRBV6-1 with TRBJ2-1, with 9 bases identical to TRBD1. This CDR3 is 16 amino acids long. Germline assignment: CDR1 MNHNS and CDR2 SASEGT. The junction had 10 bases not matched to a gene; V was cut back by 6 bases and J by 4 bases. CDR3 DNA sequence: TGTGCCAGCAGCCATACCGGGACAGGGACATACAATGAGCAGTTCTTC. This codes for CASSHTGTGTYNEQFF.

This clonotype has more than one count but fewer than ten. This rearrangement joins TRBV5-1 to TRBJ2-7, with 8 bases matching TRBD1. The CDR3 consists of 14 residues. The junction had 8 bases not matched to a gene; V was cut back by 6 bases and J by 3 bases. Germline-derived CDR1 and CDR2 are SGHRS and YFSETQ. CDR3 region: CASTTGQANYEQYF. In nucleotides, the CDR3 is TGCGCCAGCACAACGGGACAGGCTAACTACGAGCAGTACTTC.